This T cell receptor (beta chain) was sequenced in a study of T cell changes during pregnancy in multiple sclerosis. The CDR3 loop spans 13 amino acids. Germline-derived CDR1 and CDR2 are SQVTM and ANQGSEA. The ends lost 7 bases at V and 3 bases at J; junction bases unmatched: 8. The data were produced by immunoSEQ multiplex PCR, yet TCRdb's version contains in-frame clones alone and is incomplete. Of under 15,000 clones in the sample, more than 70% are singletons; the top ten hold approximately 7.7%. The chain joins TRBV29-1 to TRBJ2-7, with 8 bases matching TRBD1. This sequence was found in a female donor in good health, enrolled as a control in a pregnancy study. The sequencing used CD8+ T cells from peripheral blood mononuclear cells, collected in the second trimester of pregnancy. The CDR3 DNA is TGCAGCGCAAGGGGGACAGGTTACTACGAGCAGTACTTC. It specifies CSARGTGYYEQYF.